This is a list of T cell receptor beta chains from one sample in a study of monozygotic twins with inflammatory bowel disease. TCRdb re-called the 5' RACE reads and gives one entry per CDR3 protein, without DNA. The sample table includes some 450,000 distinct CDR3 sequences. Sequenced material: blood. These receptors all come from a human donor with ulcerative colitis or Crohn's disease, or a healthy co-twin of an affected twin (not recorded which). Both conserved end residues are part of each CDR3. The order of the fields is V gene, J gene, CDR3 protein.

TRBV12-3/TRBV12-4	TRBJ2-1	CASSLPRLAGEQFF
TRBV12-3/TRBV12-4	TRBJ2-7	CASTRTGTSYEQYF
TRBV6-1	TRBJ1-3	CASSPRGHTGNTIYF
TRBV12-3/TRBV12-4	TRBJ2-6	CASSRQGQVSGANVLTF
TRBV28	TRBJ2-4	CASSLGRGYGIQYF
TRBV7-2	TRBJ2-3	CASSSTGTGTDTQYF
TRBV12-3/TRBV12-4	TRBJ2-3	CASSYGTPNTDTQYF
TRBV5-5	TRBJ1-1	CASSPTAGNTEAFF
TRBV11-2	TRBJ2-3	CASSLVVAGPTDTQYF
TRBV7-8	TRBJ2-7	CASSFHWMDGTYEQYF
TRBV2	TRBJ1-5	CASSEGQGGSNQPQHF
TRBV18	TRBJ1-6	CASSPHYNSPLHF
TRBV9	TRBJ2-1	CASSPPSWDEQFF
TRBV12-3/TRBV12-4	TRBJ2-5	CASTQGHGETQYF
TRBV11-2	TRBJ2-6	CASSPIASGANVLTF
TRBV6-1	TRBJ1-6	CASSRSRELGSPLHF
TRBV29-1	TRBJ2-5	CSVVRQGGETQYF
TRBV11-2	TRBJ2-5	CASSLLQGAAETQYF
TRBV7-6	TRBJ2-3	CASSLGRQGDTGTDTQYF
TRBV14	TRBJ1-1	CDSSQVGGVTTEAFF
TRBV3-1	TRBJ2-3	CASSPGTARGTDTQYF
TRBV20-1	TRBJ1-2	CSARGTGANYGYTF
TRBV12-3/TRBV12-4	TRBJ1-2	CASMQGSGYTF
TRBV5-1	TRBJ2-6	CASSLGIYSGANVLTF
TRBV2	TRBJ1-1	CASLHRALMMNTEAFF
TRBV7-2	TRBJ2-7	CASSLTGDEQYF
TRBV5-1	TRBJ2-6	CASTDRDPGANVLTF
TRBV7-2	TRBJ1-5	CASSPGRGGQPQHF
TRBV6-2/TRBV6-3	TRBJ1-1	CASSYSKVTEAFF
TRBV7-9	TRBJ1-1	CASSLAEQVEAFF
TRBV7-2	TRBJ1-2	CASSPAGTYGYTF
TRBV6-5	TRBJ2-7	CASSYWTGATYEQYF
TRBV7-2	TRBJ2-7	CASSLEAAYEQYF
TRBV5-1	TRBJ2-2	CASSSETGIGELFF
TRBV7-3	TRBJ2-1	CASSLTSNSYNEQFF
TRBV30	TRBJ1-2	CAWSPTGDYGYTF
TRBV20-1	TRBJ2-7	CSARGGTYEQYF
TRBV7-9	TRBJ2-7	CASSLVEYYEQYF
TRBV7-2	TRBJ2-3	CASSNGLTDTQYF